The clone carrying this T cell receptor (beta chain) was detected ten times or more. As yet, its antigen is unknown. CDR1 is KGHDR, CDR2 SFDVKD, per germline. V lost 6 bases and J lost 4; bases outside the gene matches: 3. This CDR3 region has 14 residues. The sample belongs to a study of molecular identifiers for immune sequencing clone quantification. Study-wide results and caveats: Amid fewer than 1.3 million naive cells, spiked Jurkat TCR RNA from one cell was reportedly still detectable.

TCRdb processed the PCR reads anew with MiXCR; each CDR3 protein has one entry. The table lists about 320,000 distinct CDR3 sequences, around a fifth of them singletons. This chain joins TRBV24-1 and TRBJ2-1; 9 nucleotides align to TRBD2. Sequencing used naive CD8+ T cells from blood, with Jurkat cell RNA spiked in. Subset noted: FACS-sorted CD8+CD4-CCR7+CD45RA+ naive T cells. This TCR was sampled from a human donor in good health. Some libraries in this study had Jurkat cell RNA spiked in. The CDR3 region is CATSPAGGYNEQFF. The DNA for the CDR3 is TGTGCCACCAGTCCGGCGGGGGGGTACAATGAGCAGTTCTTC.